The clone carrying this T cell receptor beta chain has only a few counts. No antigen is known for it. Trimming stripped 6 bases from V and 0 bases from J, with 15 bases between. This CDR3 comprises 17 residues. Germline-derived CDR1 and CDR2 are KGHSH and LQKENI. A single record per CDR3 protein comes from TCRdb applying MiXCR to the 5' RACE reads. The profile shows a few hundred thousand distinct CDR3 sequences, around 16% of them singletons. These data belong to a study of T cells after yellow fever vaccination. Study-wide results and caveats: The secondary response showed a weaker magnitude and a faster peak, day 5 versus 15.

Specimen: PBMCs, collected less than 6 days after the first yellow fever vaccination. The rearrangement links TRBV18 to TRBJ2-6; D not certain. This receptor was taken from a man between 18 and 35 years old who received the YFV17D yellow fever vaccine. CDR3 nucleotide sequence: TGTGCCAGCTCCCCCCTGCCTAACCACTCTGGGGCCAACGTCCTGACTTTC. It encodes CASSPLPNHSGANVLTF.